This is a list of T cell receptor beta chains from one sample in a study of tumor-infiltrating lymphocytes in oesophageal squamous cell carcinoma. TCRdb independently ran MiXCR on the PCR reads; one entry per CDR3 protein. Counted here are around 14,000 distinct CDR3 sequences, 53% occurring once; the ten biggest clones make up more than 15%. Sequences were obtained from esophageal tumor tissue. Receptor source: a male donor with esophageal squamous cell carcinoma. Both conserved end residues are part of each CDR3. D genes are given only for firm matches. The listing skips clone size in some rows; elsewhere it reads once, few, many or a size class.

D | J | size | V | DNA | CDR3
TRBD1 | TRBJ2-7 | few | TRBV7-9 | TGTGCCAGCAGCTCCACCCTCGGTGGGACAGGGACAGGAGGGGAGCAGTACTTC | CASSSTLGGTGTGGEQYF
. | TRBJ2-7 | . | TRBV6-1 | TGTGCCAGCACCACTGACAGGTACGAGCAGTACTTC | CASTTDRYEQYF
. | TRBJ2-5 | . | TRBV7-6 | TGTGCCAGCAGCTTAAATCAAGAGACCCAGTACTTC | CASSLNQETQYF
. | TRBJ2-4 | . | TRBV7-9 | TGTGCCAGCAGCTTAGAAGGCAGATTAGCCAAAAACATTCAGTACTTC | CASSLEGRLAKNIQYF
TRBD2 | TRBJ2-1 | . | TRBV7-6 | TGTGCTAGCAGCTTATTTAGCGGGAGTTACAATGAGCAGTTCTTC | CASSLFSGSYNEQFF
TRBD2 | TRBJ2-5 | few | TRBV7-9 | TGTGCCAGCAGCTTTCGGCGGGGGAGTCAAGAGACCCAGTACTTC | CASSFRRGSQETQYF
TRBD1 | TRBJ2-2 | . | TRBV5-1 | TGCGCCAGCAGCTCACTCCCCTGGACAGGGATGAATACCGGGGAGCTGTTTTTT | CASSSLPWTGMNTGELFF
. | TRBJ2-1 | few | TRBV7-6 | TGTGCCAGCAGCTTAGGGGCCGGAAATAGGGATGAGCAGTTCTTC | CASSLGAGNRDEQFF
. | TRBJ2-3 | few | TRBV6-1 | TGTGCCAGCAGTCCCACCGATAGCACAGATACGCAGTATTTT | CASSPTDSTDTQYF
TRBD2 | TRBJ2-7 | . | TRBV7-2 | TGTGCCAGCAGCGCGCGGGGGGGCGTCGAGCAGTACTTC | CASSARGGVEQYF
. | TRBJ2-1 | few | TRBV12-3/TRBV12-4 | TGTGCCAGCAGTTTATGGCCTAATGAGCAGTTCTTC | CASSLWPNEQFF
. | TRBJ2-2 | few | TRBV6-1 | TGTGCCAGCAGAAAACCACAGGGTTGGGAGAACACCGGGGAGCTGTTTTTT | CASRKPQGWENTGELFF
. | TRBJ2-7 | many | TRBV5-4 | TGCGCCAGCAGCTCCCTTACGCGTGGGGGGTACGAGCAGTACTTC | CASSSLTRGGYEQYF
. | TRBJ2-7 | . | TRBV7-2 | TGTGCCAGCAGCGGGGGGAGATCCTACGAGCAGTACTTC | CASSGGRSYEQYF
TRBD2 | TRBJ2-3 | . | TRBV7-2 | TGTGCCAGCAGCCTCGCTAGCGGGTACACAGATACGCAGTATTTT | CASSLASGYTDTQYF
. | TRBJ1-1 | . | TRBV6-6 | TGTGCCAGCAGTTACAGCGAGAACACTGAAGCTTTCTTT | CASSYSENTEAFF
. | TRBJ1-1 | . | TRBV7-2 | TGTGCCAGCAGGGTGGGGACCTTGAACACTGAAGCTTTCTTT | CASRVGTLNTEAFF
. | TRBJ2-7 | . | TRBV7-8 | TGTGCCCGCAAGCCGGATTACTACTCCTACGAGCAGTACTTC | CARKPDYYSYEQYF
. | TRBJ2-1 | . | TRBV7-3 | TGTGCCAGCAGCTTAAAGGGCGGGACCTCCTACAATGAGCAGTTCTTC | CASSLKGGTSYNEQFF
. | TRBJ2-1 | . | TRBV6-1 | TGTGCCAGCAGGGAAGACAGCTCCTACAATGAGCAGTTCTTC | CASREDSSYNEQFF
. | TRBJ2-7 | . | TRBV6-1 | TGTGCCAGCAGGGAGTACAGACAGGACGAGCAGTACTTC | CASREYRQDEQYF
. | TRBJ1-1 | few | TRBV7-3 | TGTGCCAGCAGCGGAGACGGGGGACGCGCTGAAGCTTTCTTT | CASSGDGGRAEAFF
. | TRBJ2-1 | many | TRBV7-3 | TGTGCCAGCAGTTCCTCTGGCCTACCACAGCAGTTCTTC | CASSSSGLPQQFF
. | TRBJ1-2 | many | TRBV5-1 | TGCGCCAGCAGCTCCGGCGGGACCAACTATGGCTACACCTTC | CASSSGGTNYGYTF
TRBD1 | TRBJ1-1 | . | TRBV7-6 | TGTGCCAGCAGCTTAACAGTAACTCGACAGGGACCGCTTTACTCGAACACTGAAGCTTTCTTT | CASSLTVTRQGPLYSNTEAFF
. | TRBJ1-2 | . | TRBV6-4 | TGTGCCAGCAGTTACGCCCGAGGCTATGGCTACACCTTC | CASSYARGYGYTF
TRBD2 | TRBJ2-1 | few | TRBV7-2 | TGTGCCAGCCGTGGGACTAGCGGAGAGAACTACAATGAGCAGTTCTTC | CASRGTSGENYNEQFF
. | TRBJ1-2 | . | TRBV5-1 | TGCGCCAGCAGCTTGAGCTCGGGAGACTATGGCTACACCTTC | CASSLSSGDYGYTF
. | TRBJ1-5 | . | TRBV6-4 | TGTGCCAGCAGTTCCAACCCGGATCAGCCCCAGCATTTT | CASSSNPDQPQHF
TRBD1 | TRBJ2-5 | . | TRBV27 | TGTGCCAGCAGTGGGACAGGGGATTCACCCCTCCACTTC | CASSGTGDSPLHF
. | TRBJ1-1 | . | TRBV19 | TGTGCCAGTATGCCCGCTGCACCGAAGGACACTGAAGCTTTCTTT | CASMPAAPKDTEAFF
. | TRBJ2-7 | . | TRBV12-3/TRBV12-4 | TGTGCCAGCAGGGGCCTGGGGGGGCCCCAGTACTTC | CASRGLGGPQYF
TRBD2 | TRBJ2-1 | . | TRBV10-3 | TGTGCCATCACTCGGGAGGGCCTCCTCTACAATGAGCAGTTCTTC | CAITREGLLYNEQFF
TRBD1 | TRBJ1-6 | . | TRBV6-6 | TGTGCCAGCACCCCAGGACAGGGGTTAAATGAGCAGTACTTT | CASTPGQGLNEQYF
TRBD1 | TRBJ2-4 | . | TRBV28 | TGTGCCAGCAGACCTTTGAGGGGACAGGTCTCCCAAAACATTCAGTACTTC | CASRPLRGQVSQNIQYF
. | TRBJ1-2 | many | TRBV24-1 | TGTGCCACCAGTGACCGGGTGGACAGTGAGGGCTACACCTTC | CATSDRVDSEGYTF
TRBD2 | TRBJ2-5 | . | TRBV7-2 | TGTGCCAGCAGCTTAGATGGGACTAGCGGGGGGAACAATGAGCAGTACTTC | CASSLDGTSGGNNEQYF
TRBD1 | TRBJ2-1 | few | TRBV7-6 | TGTGCCAGCAGCTTCGACAGGGACAATGAGCAGTTCTTC | CASSFDRDNEQFF
TRBD1 | TRBJ2-5 | . | TRBV7-8 | TGTGCCAGCAGCTCGACAGGGCCAGAGACCCAGTACTTC | CASSSTGPETQYF
TRBD2 | TRBJ2-1 | . | TRBV7-8 | TGTGCCAGCAGCATAAGTGGCGGGAGAGCCCTCAATGAGCAGTTCTTC | CASSISGGRALNEQFF
. | TRBJ1-3 | many | TRBV28 | TGTGCCAGCAGTCCCCCACGGGACCCAAGCGGAAACACCATATATTTT | CASSPPRDPSGNTIYF
TRBD1 | TRBJ2-5 | . | TRBV7-4 | TGTGCCAGCAGCCCCTCACAGGGGGGCGGAGAGACCCAGTACTTC | CASSPSQGGGETQYF
. | TRBJ2-7 | . | TRBV6-1 | TGTGCCAGCAGAGGCGGCTACGAGCAGTACTTC | CASRGGYEQYF
. | TRBJ1-5 | medium-sized | TRBV7-9 | TGTGCCAGCAGCTTACCCCGGGGAAGGTCCCTCTTGAGCAATCAGCCCCAGCATTTT | CASSLPRGRSLLSNQPQHF
. | TRBJ1-1 | . | TRBV7-4 | TGTGCCAGCAGCACCTTTGACACAATGAACACTGAAGCTTTCTTT | CASSTFDTMNTEAFF
. | TRBJ2-1 | . | TRBV11-3 | TGTGCCAGCAGCTTAGGCCGCAGAGATGAGCAGTTCTTC | CASSLGRRDEQFF
TRBD1 | TRBJ2-5 | . | TRBV7-7 | TGTGCTACCGGGGACAGACAAGAGACCCAGTACTTC | CATGDRQETQYF
. | TRBJ2-1 | many | TRBV19 | TGTGCCAGTAGTATCCAGGTCTACAATGAGCAGTTCTTC | CASSIQVYNEQFF
. | TRBJ2-7 | . | TRBV7-6 | TGTGCCAGCAGCTTAGTGCCAGGGGAAGGCTACGAGCAGTACTTC | CASSLVPGEGYEQYF
TRBD1 | TRBJ2-5 | . | TRBV28 | TGTGCCACCGTGGGGCAGGGGGCAGCTGAGCAGTACTTC | CATVGQGAAEQYF
TRBD1 | TRBJ2-3 | . | TRBV7-2 | TGTGCCAGCAGCTTAGACTACAGGGGAACGCAGTATTTT | CASSLDYRGTQYF
. | TRBJ2-1 | . | TRBV7-2 | TGTGCCAGCAGCTTAGCGTATGCTACGAGGTCCCAGTTCTTC | CASSLAYATRSQFF
. | TRBJ2-7 | large | TRBV7-2 | TGTGCCAGCAGCTTAGGAGGGACGCTCTCCTACGAGCAGTACTTC | CASSLGGTLSYEQYF
. | TRBJ2-1 | . | TRBV6-4 | TGTGCCAGCAGTCCCTTAGGGATAGTCTCGAACAATGAGCAGTTCTTC | CASSPLGIVSNNEQFF
. | TRBJ2-5 | . | TRBV7-2 | TGTGCCAGCAGCCCCCGGGACGGCTCACCCCTCCACTTC | CASSPRDGSPLHF
TRBD1 | TRBJ1-3 | . | TRBV10-3 | TGTGCCATCAGTCAGACAGGGGCTGGAAACACCATATATTTT | CAISQTGAGNTIYF
TRBD2 | TRBJ2-5 | . | TRBV6-7 | TGTGCCAGCAGTTACAGTGCTAGCGGGAGCCTCCCGGGAGGGATCTTC | CASSYSASGSLPGGIF
TRBD1 | TRBJ2-2 | . | TRBV7-2 | TGTGCCAGCAGCCTCGGACAGGGCGGCGGGGAGCTGTTTTTT | CASSLGQGGGELFF
TRBD2 | TRBJ2-7 | . | TRBV7-2 | TGTGCCAGCAGGAAGACTAGCGGGAGTGTGTCCTACGAGCAGTACTTC | CASRKTSGSVSYEQYF